This TCR beta chain was sequenced for a study of blood T cell repertoires in COVID-19. On the study more broadly: The samples span acute and convalescent COVID-19 from the United States, Italy and Spain. T cells, B-cell-depleted T cells, or PBMCs provided the cDNA or gDNA that served as material.

Per the authors' pipeline: Estimates of nucleated cell counts were drawn from the amplification of reference gene primers. The table came from immunoSEQ multiplex PCR; TCRdb's copy has only in-frame clones and leaves some out. The DNA was the basis for D and trimming; V, J and clone size are from that table. This table has some 220,000 clones, 85% appearing once. This clone has just one count. The germline V gene has CDR1 SGHKS and CDR2 YYEKEE (reference sequence). V was trimmed by 1 base and J by 4 bases, leaving 12 bases between them. This CDR3 spans 15 amino acids. The chain has TRBV5-5 and TRBJ1-5; a possible D gene is TRBD1 (5 bases). Source material: peripheral blood. This clonotype was sampled from a woman in her fifties or sixties with active or convalescent COVID-19. CDR3 protein: CASSLISDSNQPQHF. The CDR3 DNA sequence: TGTGCCAGCAGCTTGATATCCGACAGTAATCAGCCCCAGCATTTT.